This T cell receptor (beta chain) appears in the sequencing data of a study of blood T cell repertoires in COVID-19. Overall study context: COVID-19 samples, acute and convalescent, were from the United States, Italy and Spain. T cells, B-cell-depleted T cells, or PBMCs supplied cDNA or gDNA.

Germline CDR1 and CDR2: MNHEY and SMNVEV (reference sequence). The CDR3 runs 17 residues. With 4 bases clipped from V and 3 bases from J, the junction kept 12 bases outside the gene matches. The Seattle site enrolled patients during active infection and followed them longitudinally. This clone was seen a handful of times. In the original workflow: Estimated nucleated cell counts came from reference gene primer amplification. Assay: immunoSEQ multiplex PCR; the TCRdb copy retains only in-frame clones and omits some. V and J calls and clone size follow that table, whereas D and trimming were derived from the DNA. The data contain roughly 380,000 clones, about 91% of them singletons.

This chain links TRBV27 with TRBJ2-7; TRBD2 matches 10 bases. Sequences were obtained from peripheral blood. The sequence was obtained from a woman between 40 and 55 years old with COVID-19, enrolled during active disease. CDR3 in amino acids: CASSSTSTSGVLYEQYF. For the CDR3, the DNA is TGTGCCAGCAGTTCGACCTCCACTAGCGGGGTTCTCTACGAGCAGTACTTC.